This T cell receptor beta chain was found in a study of blood T cell repertoires in COVID-19. Study as a whole: Samples of COVID-19 (acute and convalescent) were obtained from the United States, Italy and Spain.

As originally analysed: Using reference gene primer amplification, nucleated cell counts were estimated. Sequenced by immunoSEQ multiplex PCR; TCRdb stores in-frame clones only, minus some. V and J calls and clone size come straight from that table; D and trimming were deduced from the DNA. The sample lists about 47,000 clones; about 81% were seen once. The CDR3 runs to 18 residues. Germline CDR1 reads LNHDA; CDR2 reads SQIVND (reference sequence). With V trimmed by 4 bases and J by 4 bases, 11 bases remained unmatched. The sequence came from a woman of 80 years or more with COVID-19, enrolled during active disease. Sequencing input: peripheral blood. V and J are TRBV19 and TRBJ1-4; 11 bases are shared with TRBD1. This CDR3 reads CASSRPGTGGYGNEKLFF. The CDR3 DNA follows: TGTGCCAGTAGTAGGCCCGGGACAGGGGGATATGGTAATGAAAAACTGTTTTTT.